Below, 26 T cell receptor beta chains from the same sample are listed, as sequenced in a study of cytomegalovirus exposure and HLA in healthy donors. Primers included in the PCR were 60 Vbeta and 13 Jbeta primers. Clones were sequenced by immunoSEQ multiplex PCR, and TCRdb holds only the in-frame ones, with some missing. The sample includes more than 70,000 clones. Sequenced sample: PBMCs. These receptors originate from a woman aged 55-69 years in good health and CMV-seronegative.

The chain employs TRBV18 and TRBJ2-4, with D possibly TRBD2 on 6 matching bases. V was cut by 6 bases and J by 6 bases, with 15 bases left in between. Germline V gives CDR1 KGHSH, CDR2 LQKENI. The length of the CDR3 is 14 residues. As DNA, the CDR3 is TGTGCCAGCTCGCCGGGCGGGGACCGAAACATTCAGTACTTC. Its protein product is CASSPGGDRNIQYF.

This chain links TRBV6-6 with TRBJ2-7; D may be TRBD2 (6 bases). Trimming took off 0 bases at V and 2 bases at J, with 11 bases between the two ends. Germline lookup yields CDR1 MNHNY and CDR2 SVGAGI (reference sequence). The length of the CDR3 is 15 residues. In nucleotides, the CDR3 is TGTGCCAGCAGTTACTCGGCGGGACTTACCTACGAGCAGTACTTC. Encoded protein: CASSYSAGLTYEQYF.

V gene TRBV30 combines with J gene TRBJ1-1; D ambiguous. The CDR3 is made up of 13 amino acids. V lost 0 bases to trimming and J lost 4 bases, with 9 bases between them. CDR1 and CDR2 from the germline V gene are GTSNPN and SVGIG (reference sequence). CDR3 amino acids: CAWSVSVSTEAFF. The CDR3 nucleotides read TGTGCCTGGAGTGTTTCGGTAAGCACTGAAGCTTTCTTT. The variable domain in full, completed from reference TRBV30 and TRBJ1-1, reads SQTIHQWPATLVQPVGSPLSLECTVEGTSNPNLYWYRQAAGRGLQLLFYSVGIGQISSEVPQNLSASRPQDRQFILSSKKLLLSDSGFYLCAWSVSVSTEAFFGQGTRLTVV.

The CDR3 loop reads CASSFTTSRNEQFF. CDR3 in DNA: TGCGCCAGCAGCTTTACGACTAGCAGAAATGAGCAGTTCTTC. V and J are TRBV5-1 and TRBJ2-1, with TRBD2 identical over 7 bases. Germline CDR1 reads SGHRS; CDR2 reads YFSETQ. The CDR3 contains 14 residues. V lost 2 bases to trimming and J lost 7 bases; unmatched junction nucleotides: 6. Full variable domain (missing parts from reference TRBV5-1 and TRBJ2-1): KAGVTQTPRYLIKTRGQQVTLSCSPISGHRSVSWYQQTPGQGLQFLFEYFSETQRNKGNFPGRFSGRQFSNSRSEMNVSTLELGDSALYLCASSFTTSRNEQFFGPGTRLTVL.

This rearrangement joins TRBV28 to TRBJ2-7; 9 nucleotides match TRBD1. Looked up from germline, CDR1 is MDHEN and CDR2 is SYDVKM. CDR3 length: 14 residues. The junction had 14 bases not matched to a gene; V was cut back by 11 bases and J by 6 bases. The DNA of the CDR3 is TGTGCCGGGCAAGAAGGGGACAGGGATGGCGAGCAGTACTTC. This codes for CAGQEGDRDGEQYF.

The rearrangement uses TRBV7-9 and TRBJ2-7; D might be TRBD1 (6 bases). V was pared by 11 bases and J by 4 bases, with 15 bases between. The V gene's germline CDR1 is SEHNR and CDR2 FQNEAQ (reference sequence). The CDR3 runs 12 residues. CDR3 sequence (DNA): TGTGCCGGCCGGGACAACTCGTACGAGCAGTACTTC. Protein product: CAGRDNSYEQYF. The variable domain in full, with the rest retrieved from reference TRBV7-9 and TRBJ2-7, is DTGVSQNPRHKITKRGQNVTFRCDPISEHNRLYWYRQTLGQGPEFLTYFQNEAQLEKSRLLSDRFSAERPKGSFSTLEIQRTEQGDSAMYLCAGRDNSYEQYFGPGTRLTVT.

V is TRBV2 and J is TRBJ1-3; D is unclear. This CDR3 is built from 15 residues. Trimming left V 6 bases short and J 0 bases short, with 12 bases between. From germline, CDR1 is SNHLY and CDR2 FYNNEI. CDR3 nucleotides: TGTGCCAGCAGGAGAACTCCGAGCTCTGGAAACACCATATATTTT. It translates to CASRRTPSSGNTIYF.

This sequence joins TRBV19 and TRBJ1-5; 7 bases line up with TRBD1. CDR3 size: 17 residues. Germline CDR1 is LNHDA and CDR2 is SQIVND (reference sequence). J lost 0 bases, V lost 4 bases, and 9 bases had no gene match. The CDR3 DNA follows: TGTGCCAGTAGTAGTCAGGGGGTCTCTTATAGCAATCAGCCCCAGCATTTT. Its translation is CASSSQGVSYSNQPQHF. Full variable domain (missing parts from reference TRBV19 and TRBJ1-5): DGGITQSPKYLFRKEGQNVTLSCEQNLNHDAMYWYRQDPGQGLRLIYYSQIVNDFQKGDIAEGYSVSREKKESFPLTVTSAQKNPTAFYLCASSSQGVSYSNQPQHFGDGTRLSIL.

The V and J genes are TRBV28 and TRBJ2-1, with TRBD2 identical over 14 bases. J gave up 6 bases and V 8 bases, and 9 bases lay outside the gene matches. CDR3 length equals 16 residues. Germline lookup yields CDR1 MDHEN and CDR2 SYDVKM. CDR3 coding DNA: TGTGCCAGCGATCAGACTAGCGGGAGGGTAGCCAATGAGCAGTTCTTC. Protein sequence: CASDQTSGRVANEQFF.

This chain links TRBV28 with TRBJ1-2; 9 nucleotides align to TRBD1. CDR1 is MDHEN, CDR2 SYDVKM, per germline. The ends lost 4 bases at V and 3 bases at J; junction bases unmatched: 12. CDR3 length: 17 amino acids. The CDR3 region has the DNA TGTGCCAGCAGTTCAGCTTTACCGGGACAGGGATACTATGGCTACACCTTC. Translation gives CASSSALPGQGYYGYTF.

In DNA form, the CDR3 reads TGCGCCAGCAGCCACCCTGGACTATTGGGCTACGAGCAGTACTTC. It specifies CASSHPGLLGYEQYF. J is TRBJ2-7 and V is TRBV4-1; the D gene is possibly TRBD2 (6 bases). This CDR3 spans 15 amino acids. The germline V gene encodes CDR1 MGHRA and CDR2 YSYEKL. The germline V and J ends were trimmed by 3 bases and 3 bases, with 15 bases remaining between them.

The V gene is TRBV5-4, the J gene TRBJ1-3; 9 bases fit TRBD1. The germline V gene encodes CDR1 SGHNT and CDR2 YYREEE (reference sequence). Losses at the gene ends were 0 bases for V and 2 bases for J; bases not matched to a gene: 0. The CDR3 length is 15 residues. The CDR3 nucleotides read TGTGCCAGCAGCTTGGGGACAGGGGCTGGAAACACCATATATTTT. Its protein is CASSLGTGAGNTIYF. Filled out from reference TRBV5-4 and TRBJ1-3, the complete variable domain reads ETGVTQSPTHLIKTRGQQVTLRCSSQSGHNTVSWYQQALGQGPQFIFQYYREEENGRGNFPPRFSGLQFPNYSSELNVNALELDDSALYLCASSLGTGAGNTIYFGEGSWLTVV.

This chain joins TRBV28 and TRBJ2-3, with 10 bases that match TRBD2. This CDR3 comprises 15 residues. The V segment lost 6 bases and the J segment 2 bases; nucleotides outside the gene matches: 5. Germline assignment: CDR1 MDHEN and CDR2 SYDVKM. DNA for the CDR3: TGTGCCAGCAGGTCTAGCGGGGGCTACACAGATACGCAGTATTTT. It yields the protein CASRSSGGYTDTQYF.

The CDR3: CASRLGGGTEAFF. The CDR3 DNA sequence: TGTGCCAGCAGACTAGGGGGGGGGACTGAAGCTTTCTTT. V gene TRBV5-4 combines with J gene TRBJ1-1; tentative D call: TRBD1 (6 bases). Germline V lookup: CDR1 SGHNT, CDR2 YYREEE (reference sequence). Trimming took 5 bases from V and 5 from J, leaving 13 bases between them. The CDR3 has 13 residues.

J is TRBJ1-1 and V is TRBV18; 7 nucleotides agree with TRBD1. The V gene end was trimmed by 6 bases and the J gene end by 1 base; junction bases not matched to a gene: 5. The CDR3 extends over 14 amino acids. Germline V gene lookup returns CDR1 KGHSH and CDR2 LQKENI. This CDR3 reads CASSPGQTNTEAFF. DNA for the CDR3: TGTGCCAGCTCCCCGGGACAGACGAACACTGAAGCTTTCTTT.

The rearrangement uses TRBV7-2 and TRBJ2-3; 13 bases fit TRBD2. The V and J ends lost 4 bases and 4 bases, in that order; junction bases with no gene match: 5. From germline, CDR1 is SGHTA and CDR2 FQGNSA. CDR3 length equals 16 residues. The CDR3 nucleotides are TGTGCCAGCAGCTGGGCCGGGACTAGCGGGGCAGATACGCAGTATTTT. Translation gives CASSWAGTSGADTQYF.

The chain links TRBV6-1 to TRBJ1-1; 7 positions agree with TRBD1. V shed 6 bases, J shed 4 bases, and the junction held 5 bases outside the gene matches. Germline V gives CDR1 MNHNS, CDR2 SASEGT. This CDR3 region has 13 residues. The CDR3 here is CASRDSGGTEAFF. CDR3 DNA: TGTGCCAGCAGGGATTCAGGGGGCACTGAAGCTTTCTTT.

The chain combines TRBV27 with TRBJ2-1, with TRBD2 matching over 7 bases. The V gene's germline CDR1 is MNHEY and CDR2 SMNVEV (reference sequence). This CDR3 has 17 amino acids. V lost 2 bases, J lost 5 bases, and 12 bases stayed unmatched. CDR3: CASSLVKGSGPNNEQFF. CDR3 DNA sequence: TGTGCCAGCAGTTTAGTAAAAGGTAGCGGGCCGAACAATGAGCAGTTCTTC.

J is TRBJ2-5 and V is TRBV7-2; TRBD1 agrees at 7 bases. Germline-derived CDR1 and CDR2 are SGHTA and FQGNSA. The V and J ends lost 5 bases and 2 bases, in that order; junction bases with no gene match: 8. The CDR3 is 15 amino acids. CDR3 DNA sequence: TGTGCCAGCAGCAAAGAGACAGGGCAACAAGAGACCCAGTACTTC. Protein product: CASSKETGQQETQYF. The full variable domain, its missing parts supplied by reference TRBV7-2 and TRBJ2-5, is GAGVSQSPSNKVTEKGKDVELRCDPISGHTALYWYRQSLGQGLEFLIYFQGNSAPDKSGLPSDRFSAERTGGSVSTLTIQRTQQEDSAVYLCASSKETGQQETQYFGPGTRLLVL.

The J gene is TRBJ2-7, the V gene TRBV5-1; 10 nucleotides agree with TRBD2. V shed 4 bases and J 3 bases; nucleotides not matched to a gene: 7. The CDR3 is made up of 15 amino acids. Germline values: CDR1 SGHRS, CDR2 YFSETQ. CDR3 protein: CASSQGLAEFYEQYF. CDR3 in DNA: TGCGCCAGCAGCCAAGGACTAGCGGAATTCTACGAGCAGTACTTC. Full variable domain (remainder filled in from reference TRBV5-1 and TRBJ2-7): KAGVTQTPRYLIKTRGQQVTLSCSPISGHRSVSWYQQTPGQGLQFLFEYFSETQRNKGNFPGRFSGRQFSNSRSEMNVSTLELGDSALYLCASSQGLAEFYEQYFGPGTRLTVT.

The chain carries TRBV7-9 and TRBJ2-5, with D hard to call. V was pared by 8 bases and J by 5 bases, with 12 bases between. This CDR3 has 12 amino acids. Germline CDR1 reads SEHNR; CDR2 reads FQNEAQ (reference sequence). CDR3 region: CASQGWAETQYF. CDR3 DNA sequence: TGTGCCAGCCAAGGATGGGCGGAGACCCAGTACTTC.

Here the CDR3 DNA reads TGTGCCAGCAGTTCGGCGGACAGGGGTCATGATACGCAGTATTTT. Translation: CASSSADRGHDTQYF. The chain is built from TRBV28 and TRBJ2-3; 9 positions match TRBD1. Germline V gives CDR1 MDHEN, CDR2 SYDVKM. The CDR3 contains 15 residues. V lost 4 bases, J lost 6 bases, and 8 bases stayed unmatched. Looking up the rest from reference TRBV28 and TRBJ2-3 gives the full variable domain: DVKVTQSSRYLVKRTGEKVFLECVQDMDHENMFWYRQDPGLGLRLIYFSYDVKMKEKGDIPEGYSVSREKKERFSLILESASTNQTSMYLCASSSADRGHDTQYFGPGTRLTVL.

The genes are TRBV7-9 and TRBJ1-1, with D possibly matching TRBD1 (6 bases). The CDR3 totals 13 residues. Germline loops: CDR1 SEHNR, CDR2 FQNEAQ (reference sequence). V shed 2 bases and J shed 4 bases, with 8 bases lying between them. The CDR3 region is CASSLPRGTEAFF. The CDR3 coding sequence is TGTGCCAGCAGCTTACCCAGGGGCACTGAAGCTTTCTTT.

The V gene is TRBV19, the J gene TRBJ2-1, with 10 bases that match TRBD2. CDR1 and CDR2 from the germline V gene are LNHDA and SQIVND (reference sequence). J gave up 2 bases and V 2 bases, and 0 bases lay outside the gene matches. The CDR3 length is 15 residues. The DNA of the CDR3 is TGTGCCAGTAGTATAACTAGCGGGGCCTACAATGAGCAGTTCTTC. Translated: CASSITSGAYNEQFF.

V usage is TRBV5-1 and J usage is TRBJ2-3; the D gene is possibly TRBD1 (6 bases). Trimming removed 5 bases at V and 0 bases at J, with 10 bases between. The CDR3 extends over 14 amino acids. In germline, CDR1 is SGHRS, CDR2 YFSETQ. The CDR3 coding sequence is TGCGCCAGCAGGGACAGTTCTAGCACAGATACGCAGTATTTT. This gives the protein CASRDSSSTDTQYF.

The V and J genes are TRBV5-4 and TRBJ2-3, with 13 bases fitting TRBD2. V lost 2 bases and J lost 4; bases outside the gene matches: 1. The CDR3 is made up of 15 amino acids. Germline V gives CDR1 SGHNT, CDR2 YYREEE (reference sequence). CDR3: CASSFGLAGADTQYF. The CDR3 coding sequence is TGTGCCAGCAGCTTTGGACTAGCGGGAGCAGATACGCAGTATTTT. Combining the CDR3 with reference TRBV5-4 and TRBJ2-3 gives the whole variable domain ETGVTQSPTHLIKTRGQQVTLRCSSQSGHNTVSWYQQALGQGPQFIFQYYREEENGRGNFPPRFSGLQFPNYSSELNVNALELDDSALYLCASSFGLAGADTQYFGPGTRLTVL.